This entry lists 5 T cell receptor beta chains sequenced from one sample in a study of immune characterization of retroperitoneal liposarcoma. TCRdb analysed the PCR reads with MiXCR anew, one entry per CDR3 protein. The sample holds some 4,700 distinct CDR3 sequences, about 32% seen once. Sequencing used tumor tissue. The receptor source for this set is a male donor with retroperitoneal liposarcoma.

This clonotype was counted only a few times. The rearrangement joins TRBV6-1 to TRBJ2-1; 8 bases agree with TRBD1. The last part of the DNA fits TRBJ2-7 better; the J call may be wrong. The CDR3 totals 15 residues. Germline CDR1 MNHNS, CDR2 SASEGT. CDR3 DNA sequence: TGTGCCAGCAGTGACGGATTGACAGGGGACCACGAGCAGTACTTC. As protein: CASSDGLTGDHEQYF.

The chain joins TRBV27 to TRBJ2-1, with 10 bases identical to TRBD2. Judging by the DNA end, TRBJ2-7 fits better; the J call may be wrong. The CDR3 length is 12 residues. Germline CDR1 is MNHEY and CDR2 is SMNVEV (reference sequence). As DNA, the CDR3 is TGTGCCACCGGGACTAGCGACTACGAGCAGTACTTC. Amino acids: CATGTSDYEQYF.

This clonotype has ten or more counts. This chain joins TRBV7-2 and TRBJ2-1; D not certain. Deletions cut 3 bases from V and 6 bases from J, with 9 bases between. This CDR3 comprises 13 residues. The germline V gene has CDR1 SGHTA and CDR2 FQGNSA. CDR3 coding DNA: TGTGCCAGCAGCTTCTGGGGATCCAATGAGCAGTTCTTC. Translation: CASSFWGSNEQFF.

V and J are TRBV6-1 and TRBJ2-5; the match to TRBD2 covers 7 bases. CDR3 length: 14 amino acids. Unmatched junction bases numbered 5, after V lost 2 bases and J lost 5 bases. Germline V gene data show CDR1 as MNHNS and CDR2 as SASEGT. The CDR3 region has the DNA TGTGCCAGCAGTGAACTATTGGGAGGGGAGACCCAGTACTTC. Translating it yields CASSELLGGETQYF.

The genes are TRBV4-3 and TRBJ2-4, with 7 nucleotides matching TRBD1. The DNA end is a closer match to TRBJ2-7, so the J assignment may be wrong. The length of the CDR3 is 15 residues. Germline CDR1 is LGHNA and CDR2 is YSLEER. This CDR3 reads CASSREPEGAYEQYF. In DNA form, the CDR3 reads TGCGCCAGCAGCCGAGAACCCGAGGGGGCGTACGAGCAGTACTTC.